This T cell receptor (beta chain) derives from a study of CD8+CD57+ T cells in acquired aplastic anemia. Overall study context: The DNA of sorted CD4+ and CD8+ cells averaged approximately 3.2 ug.

Study-level findings and limits: Patients and controls were found to share 25 to 30 CD8+ CDR3 sequences. Controls and patients did not differ significantly in CD8+ Simpson's diversity.

Per germline, CDR1 SQVTM and CDR2 ANQGSEA. The CDR3 contains 14 residues. V lost 0 bases and J 4 bases, leaving 12 bases between the germline ends. Of note for this clonotype: What it recognizes is unknown.

For CDR3 and TCR beta VDJ profiling, genomic DNA was the template used. TCRdb analysed the reads with MiXCR anew, one entry per CDR3 protein. This table holds around 50,000 distinct CDR3 sequences, 70% to 80% found once. Material: sorted CD4+, CD8+, or CD8+CD57+ T cells (not recorded which) from PBMCs. This chain uses TRBV29-1 with TRBJ1-2, with D possibly being TRBD1 (6 bases). This receptor was identified in a human donor in good health, serving as a control. CDR3 amino acids: CSVEDRGFSYGYTF. CDR3 DNA: TGCAGCGTTGAAGACAGGGGATTCAGCTATGGCTACACCTTC.